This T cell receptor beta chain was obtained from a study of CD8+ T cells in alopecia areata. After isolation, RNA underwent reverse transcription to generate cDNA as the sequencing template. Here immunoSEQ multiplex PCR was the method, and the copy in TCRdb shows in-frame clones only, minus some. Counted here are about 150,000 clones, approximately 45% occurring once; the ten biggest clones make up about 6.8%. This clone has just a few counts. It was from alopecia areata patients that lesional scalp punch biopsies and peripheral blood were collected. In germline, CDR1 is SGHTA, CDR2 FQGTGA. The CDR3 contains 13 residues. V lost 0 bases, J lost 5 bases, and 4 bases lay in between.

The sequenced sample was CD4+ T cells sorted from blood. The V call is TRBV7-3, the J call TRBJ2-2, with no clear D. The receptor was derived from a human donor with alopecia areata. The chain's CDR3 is CASSLTFTGELFF. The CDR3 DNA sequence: TGTGCCAGCAGCTTAACGTTTACCGGGGAGCTGTTTTTT.